This paragraph covers one T cell receptor beta chain sequence. The specificity of this receptor is unknown. Base qualities were left out, and no much larger clone turns up one base away. The CDR3 regions of human TCRbeta chains were subjected to immunosequencing. The original methods were these. Repertoire TCRs were matched against a reference library of SARS-CoV-2-specific TCRs generated with the MIRA antigen-specificity platform. Breadth meant the fraction of unique TCRs that were SARS-CoV-2-associated, whereas depth meant the fraction of total T cells that were SARS-CoV-2-associated. Using the MIRA data, every spike-specific TCR was mapped to the spike region that the TCR reacted to and assigned to either a CD4 or a CD8 class. Log10-transformed breadth and depth values were compared by one-way ANOVA with Sidak's multiple comparisons tests. TCRdb stores this immuneACCESS table with in-frame sequences only. Part of the clones is absent; in the studies checked, under half of the shortfall reflects unresolved V genes, and no reason is known for the rest. V and J calls and clone size follow that table, whereas D and trimming were derived from the DNA. The sample table holds fewer than 150,000 clones, of which under 95% were seen once. Of the sample, about 3.1% is held by the ten largest clones.

The data were taken from a study of T cell responses to AZD1222 COVID-19 vaccine (dated by TCRdb to the early 2020s). The study in broad terms: AZD1222 recipients given second doses at about 4 weeks or at about 12 weeks were pooled, since spike-specific TCR depth and breadth were not found to differ between the two schedules. TCR sequencing was performed for roughly 250 trial participants, of whom around 200 were given two doses of AZD1222 and around 25 were given two doses of MenACWY control vaccine. Trial participants were enrolled into age subgroups of 18-55, 56-69 and 70-plus years, which contained about 150, 28 and 57 TCR-sequenced participants, respectively. Here is what the overall study found, with its caveats: No day 14 peak-response samples were available, so repertoires were characterized only after the peak T cell response. Vaccine-associated CD4 TCRs spanned the whole spike protein, with dominant responses in regions 160-218 and 743-854. In the small 56-69-year group, the increase in depth fell short of significance, most likely because of low power. Conclusions about previously exposed vaccinees are limited because only five to seven AZD1222 recipients were SARS-CoV-2 seropositive at baseline. Epitopes outside the regions mutated in the B.1.351 and B.1.1.7 variants were reportedly recognized by nearly half of the unique spike-specific TCRs. Participants were mostly white British and included more females than males, and it was suggested by the authors that clonal diversity may have been underestimated. After two AZD1222 doses, both the breadth and the depth of spike-specific TCRs were significantly higher than at day 0 and than in MenACWY recipients.

The sample's time point, from its label and the paper: baseline before first vaccination. Vaccinee samples were obtained from the UK trials COV001 and COV002, which included a single-blind randomized controlled phase 2/3 trial of AZD1222 (ChAdOx1 nCoV-19) in healthy adults. For TCRbeta chain sequencing, PBMC samples from trial participants were taken at day 0 and at day 28 after the second dose. Reading the germline V gene gives CDR1 MNHEY and CDR2 SVGAGI. V loses 10 bases, J loses 10 bases, and the germline ends lie 17 bases apart. From the cysteine up to the phenylalanine, the CDR3 has a length of 13 residues. The entry retains the CDR3 DNA only, 39 bases that are in frame from base 1.

This receptor was identified in an adult in good health. This receptor chain uses TRBV6-5 and TRBJ1-6; TRBD1 is a weak D gene call, 6 bases matching. The specimen comprised peripheral blood, sampled on day 0 of AZD1222 vaccination. The CDR3 amino acid sequence is: CAIAGTSVSPLHF. The sequence in DNA is TGTGCCATCGCCGGGACATCGGTCTCACCCCTCCACTTT.